This note documents a single T cell receptor (beta chain) sequence. What it binds is unknown. The data stem from a study of shared clonotypes between healthy human individuals. About the research overall: Per-donor plates numbered three CD4 naive, three CD4 memory, two CD8 naive and one CD8 memory. Study-wide points: Memory subsets generally showed lower estimated richness than naive subsets.

Germline CDR1 is SEHNR and CDR2 is FQNEAQ (reference sequence). This CDR3 has 15 residues. V trimming: 7 bases; J trimming: 4 bases; junction bases outside the gene matches: 9. Method: immunoSEQ multiplex PCR; TCRdb's copy keeps in-frame clones and lacks some. The sample contains more than 1,200,000 clones, about 98.5% of which appear only once. V and J are TRBV7-9 and TRBJ2-1; 8 nucleotides line up with TRBD2. The source is a man under 40 in good health. Material for sequencing was naive CD4+ T cells sorted from blood. Subset in this sample: CD45RA+ positively selected. The CDR3 reads CASTPSGGKYNEQFF. CDR3 bases: TGTGCCAGCACCCCAAGCGGGGGAAAATACAATGAGCAGTTCTTC. Full variable domain (remainder filled in from reference TRBV7-9 and TRBJ2-1): DTGVSQNPRHKITKRGQNVTFRCDPISEHNRLYWYRQTLGQGPEFLTYFQNEAQLEKSRLLSDRFSAERPKGSFSTLEIQRTEQGDSAMYLCASTPSGGKYNEQFFGPGTRLTVL.